This entry concerns a single T cell receptor beta chain. The CDR3 is made up of 15 amino acids. The germline V and J ends were trimmed by 2 bases and 0 bases, with 9 bases remaining between them. CDR1 is MDHEN and CDR2 is SYDVKM in the germline V gene. The sample originates from a study of control samples from healthy donors and cancer patients. TCRdb keeps only in-frame clones here, not all; method: immunoSEQ multiplex PCR. Altogether fewer than 200,000 clones are present, almost 90% being singletons, with the ten largest covering just over 1.4%. Sequencing input: blood. The clonotype comes from a woman aged 45-60 years in good health. This chain links TRBV28 with TRBJ2-3; maybe TRBD2 (7 bases). CDR3 nucleotides: TGTGCCAGCAGTTTAGCGGGGGCTAGCACAGATACGCAGTATTTT. Protein product: CASSLAGASTDTQYF.